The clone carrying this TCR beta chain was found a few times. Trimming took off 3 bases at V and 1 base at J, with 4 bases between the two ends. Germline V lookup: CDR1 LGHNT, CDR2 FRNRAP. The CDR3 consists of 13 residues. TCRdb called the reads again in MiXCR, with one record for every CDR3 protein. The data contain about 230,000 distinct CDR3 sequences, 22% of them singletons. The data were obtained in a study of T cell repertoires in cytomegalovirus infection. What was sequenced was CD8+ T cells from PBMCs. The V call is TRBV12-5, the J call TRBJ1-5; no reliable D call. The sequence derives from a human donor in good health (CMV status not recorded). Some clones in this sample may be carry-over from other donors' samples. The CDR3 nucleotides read TGTGCTAGTGGTTTCGGCAGCAATCAGCCCCAGCATTTT. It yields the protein CASGFGSNQPQHF. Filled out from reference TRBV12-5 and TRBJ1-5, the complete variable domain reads DARVTQTPRHKVTEMGQEVTMRCQPILGHNTVFWYRQTMMQGLELLAYFRNRAPLDDSGMPKDRFSAEMPDATLATLKIQPSEPRDSAVYFCASGFGSNQPQHFGDGTRLSIL.